This T cell receptor (beta chain) stems from a study of blood T cell repertoires in COVID-19 (dated by TCRdb to the early 2020s). Study-level background: Samples from collaborators originated in the United States, Italy and Spain and spanned both the acute and convalescent phases of COVID-19. Where HLA class I and class II types were available, the types were taken from metadata supplied by the sample provider, not from assay-based typing. A de-identified subject ID, COVID-19 status, age in years and sex were almost always included in the sample metadata. Subjects who had been exposed to COVID-19, were actively infected with it, or had recovered from it provided the deeply sampled blood TCRbeta repertoires that made up the dataset. The repertoires were made available in a free public database intended to serve as a resource for research on the immune response to SARS-CoV-2. The material from the prospective study consisted of cDNA or gDNA derived from T cells, B-cell-depleted T cells, or PBMCs. The samples were drawn from the first 160 participants of the ongoing ImmuneRACE study and from over a thousand subjects provided by 6 global collaborators.

TCRbeta CDR3 regions were amplified from genomic DNA by means of the immunoSEQ Assay, a bias-controlled multiplex PCR. From the authors' description of their analysis: The number of nucleated cells in each sample was estimated from the amplification of reference gene primers within the assay. To quantify the absolute abundance of each unique TCRbeta CDR3 rearrangement, sequence reads were collapsed and filtered. For each sample, productive Simpson clonality was calculated by taking the square root of Simpson's diversity index across productive rearrangements. In its TCRdb copy, this immuneACCESS table keeps in-frame sequences only and misses some clones. Where compared with another copy, unresolved V genes explain less than half of these, and the others have no known cause. That table supplies the V and J calls and clone size; D and trimming were determined from the DNA. Here the sample has 90,000 to 100,000 clones; 75% to 90% occur a single time. The ten most abundant clones make up around 1.6% of the sample.

This clone was seen only once. The specificity of this receptor is unknown. It has no much larger one-base neighbor in the sample; base qualities were not kept. The collaborating institutions used their own protocols to collect whole blood in K2EDTA tubes. For TCRbeta analysis, collaborators shipped samples in one of three forms: frozen whole blood, isolated PBMCs, or DNA extracted from either of those sample types. The cysteine opens and the phenylalanine closes a CDR3 of 15 amino acids. Kept here is only the CDR3 DNA, which spans 45 bases and is read in frame from base 1. Relative to germline, V is missing 5 bases and J is missing 7 bases, with 8 bases of the junction outside any gene match. Taken from the germline V gene (reference sequence), the CDR1 and CDR2 loops are LNHDA and SQIVND. Paper-wide results and their limitations: The quantity of clinical and demographic metadata differed by source and by participant and was supplied without curation.

Input material: peripheral blood. The chain is made from TRBV19 and TRBJ1-6, with 7 bases aligning to TRBD1. This receptor was obtained from a man older than 75 with acute or convalescent COVID-19. The DNA reads TGTGCCAGTAGTCCCGGGACAGCAAAAAATTCACCCCTCCACTTT. The encoded protein is CASSPGTAKNSPLHF.